This passage covers 26 T cell receptor beta chains from one sample sequenced in a study of OX40 agonist ivuxolimab in advanced cancers. Profiled with immunoSEQ multiplex PCR; TCRdb holds only in-frame clones, not every one. The data hold tens of thousands of clones, with around 87% observed a single time. Sequenced here: CD4+ or CD8+ T cells sorted from blood, sampled in a trial of the OX40 agonist ivuxolimab. The receptors were gathered from an adult with an advanced solid tumor such as melanoma, head and neck, liver or kidney cancer.

The chain employs TRBV12-5 and TRBJ2-7; 7 bases fit TRBD2. V dropped 1 base and J dropped 4; count of bases not matched to a gene: 1. The CDR3 extends over 13 amino acids. Germline CDR1 and CDR2: LGHNT and FRNRAP. Written as DNA, the CDR3 is TGTGCTAGTGGTTTGGAACTAGCGTACGAGCAGTACTTC. Amino acids: CASGLELAYEQYF.

This chain links TRBV7-9 with TRBJ2-7; TRBD1 aligns across 9 bases. The V gene end was trimmed by 2 bases and the J gene end by 3 bases; junction bases not matched to a gene: 2. Germline CDR1 is SEHNR and CDR2 is FQNEAQ (reference sequence). The CDR3 covers 14 residues. As DNA, the CDR3 is TGTGCCAGCAGCTTAACGGACAGGGGCTACGAGCAGTACTTC. Its translation is CASSLTDRGYEQYF.

This clone appeared a single time. The chain is built from TRBV6-5 and TRBJ2-6; the D is unclear. Trimming removed 6 bases at V and 0 bases at J, with 9 bases between. Looked up from germline, CDR1 is MNHEY and CDR2 is SVGAGI. This CDR3 contains 15 residues. The CDR3 bases are TGTGCCAGCAGCCTGTTGGACTCTGGGGCCAACGTCCTGACTTTC. This gives the protein CASSLLDSGANVLTF.

The rearrangement uses TRBV19 and TRBJ1-1; no clear D. Germline lookup yields CDR1 LNHDA and CDR2 SQIVND (reference sequence). The V end was cut by 4 bases, the J end by 1 base, with 13 bases between. The CDR3 runs 15 residues. The CDR3 bases are TGTGCCAGTAGTACTATGCGGACCCCGAACACTGAAGCTTTCTTT. This translates into CASSTMRTPNTEAFF.

Note on this clone: Other DNA variants within this sample encode the same CDR3. The rearrangement links TRBV6-5 to TRBJ2-3; 7 bases line up with TRBD2. J lost 0 bases, V lost 8 bases, and 5 bases had no gene match. The CDR3 has 14 amino acids. Germline lookup yields CDR1 MNHEY and CDR2 SVGAGI. The CDR3 DNA reads TGTGCCAGCTCCTACGGGGGGAGCACAGATACGCAGTATTTT. Translating it yields CASSYGGSTDTQYF.

The chain is built from TRBV7-9 and TRBJ1-2; tentative D call: TRBD1 (6 bases). In germline, CDR1 is SEHNR, CDR2 FQNEAQ (reference sequence). Trimming took off 1 base at V and 4 bases at J, with 13 bases between the two ends. The CDR3 is 15 amino acids. CDR3 protein: CASSLDRGPVYGYTF. DNA of the CDR3: TGTGCCAGCAGCTTAGATCGGGGGCCAGTCTATGGCTACACCTTC.

The J gene is TRBJ1-2, the V gene TRBV5-1, with a tentative D call TRBD1 (5 bases). V gave up 7 bases and J gave up 0 bases, with 16 bases separating them. This CDR3 has 15 amino acids. Germline V gives CDR1 SGHRS, CDR2 YFSETQ. The CDR3 spells CASWAGVLTNYGYTF. The CDR3 DNA reads as TGCGCCAGCTGGGCGGGGGTTCTTACTAACTATGGCTACACCTTC.

This chain uses TRBV6-5 with TRBJ2-7; D ambiguous. V gave up 5 bases and J gave up 2 bases, with 7 bases separating them. The CDR3 sequence is 12 residues long. Germline V lookup: CDR1 MNHEY, CDR2 SVGAGI. The CDR3 loop reads CASSLDPYEQYF. In DNA form, the CDR3 reads TGTGCCAGCAGTCTGGACCCCTACGAGCAGTACTTC.

The V call is TRBV9, the J call TRBJ1-1; unclear D gene. There are 12 residues in the CDR3. Germline V CDR1 and CDR2: SGDLS, YYNGEE. V dropped 4 bases and J dropped 5 bases, with 9 bases sitting between them. CDR3 coding DNA: TGTGCCAGCAGCCGCGATTTGACTGAAGCTTTCTTT. Translation gives CASSRDLTEAFF.

A few counts support this clone. The V gene is TRBV10-2, the J gene TRBJ1-1; D unresolved. V was pared by 2 bases and J by 6 bases, with 10 bases between. The CDR3 extends over 13 amino acids. CDR1 and CDR2 from the germline V gene are WSHSY and SAAADI. This chain's CDR3 is CASSESDGPEAFF. Written as DNA, the CDR3 is TGCGCCAGCAGTGAGAGTGATGGGCCTGAAGCTTTCTTT.

V is TRBV9 and J is TRBJ2-5; D ambiguous. The CDR3 loop spans 12 amino acids. Germline V lookup: CDR1 SGDLS, CDR2 YYNGEE. V lost 3 bases and J lost 5, with 8 bases in between. CDR3 region: CASSESTETQYF. As DNA, the CDR3 is TGTGCCAGCAGCGAGAGTACCGAGACCCAGTACTTC.

The chain carries TRBV9 and TRBJ1-1; D is undetermined. Germline V CDR1 and CDR2: SGDLS, YYNGEE. Trimming stripped 3 bases from V and 0 bases from J, with 15 bases between. CDR3 length: 16 residues. CDR3 amino acids: CASSARASPLNTEAFF. CDR3 nucleotides: TGTGCCAGCAGCGCGAGGGCCTCGCCTTTGAACACTGAAGCTTTCTTT.

This clone was seen a few times. This chain connects TRBV7-9 to TRBJ1-5, with D possibly being TRBD1 (6 bases). V dropped 4 bases and J dropped 4 bases, with 14 bases sitting between them. CDR1 is SEHNR, CDR2 FQNEAQ, per germline (reference sequence). The CDR3 totals 15 residues. The CDR3: CASSSTQGVNQPQHF. CDR3 nucleotide sequence: TGTGCCAGCAGCTCGACACAGGGAGTAAATCAGCCCCAGCATTTT.

By share of the sample, this clone is medium-sized. The chain joins TRBV4-3 to TRBJ1-2, with D possibly matching TRBD1 (6 bases). The CDR3 is made up of 14 amino acids. CDR1 is LGHNA, CDR2 YSLEER, per germline. V was shortened by 2 bases and J by 4 bases, with 11 bases between the two germline ends. The CDR3 loop reads CASSQQGFGYGYTF. CDR3 sequence (DNA): TGCGCCAGCAGCCAACAGGGGTTTGGCTATGGCTACACCTTC.

V gene TRBV4-1 combines with J gene TRBJ2-3; no clear D. Germline V gene lookup returns CDR1 MGHRA and CDR2 YSYEKL. Trimming left V 1 base short and J 2 bases short, with 7 bases between. This CDR3 has 14 amino acids. The CDR3 spells CASSQVLNTDTQYF. In nucleotides, the CDR3 is TGCGCCAGCAGCCAAGTACTCAACACAGATACGCAGTATTTT.

V gene TRBV7-3 combines with J gene TRBJ2-1; the match to TRBD2 covers 15 bases. Germline CDR1 SGHTA, CDR2 FQGTGA. With V trimmed by 3 bases and J by 1 base, 10 bases remained unmatched. This CDR3 region has 20 residues. The CDR3 nucleotides read TGTGCCAGCAGCTTGCCGAGGACTAGCGGGAGGGAGCAATCCTACAATGAGCAGTTCTTC. Encoded protein: CASSLPRTSGREQSYNEQFF.

The chain uses TRBV2 and TRBJ1-1, with D perhaps matching TRBD1 (5 bases). Per the germline V gene, CDR1 is SNHLY and CDR2 is FYNNEI. V was clipped by 6 bases and J by 0 bases, with 11 bases between them. The CDR3 consists of 14 residues. Here the CDR3 reads CASRGGVLNTEAFF. The CDR3, as DNA: TGTGCCAGCAGGGGGGGGGTATTGAACACTGAAGCTTTCTTT.

The CDR3 is CASSQDLTEPYGYTF. The CDR3 DNA is TGCGCCAGCAGCCAAGACTTGACAGAGCCCTATGGCTACACCTTC. The rearrangement links TRBV4-3 to TRBJ1-2, with D maybe TRBD1 (5 bases). CDR1 and CDR2 (germline): LGHNA, YSLEER. The CDR3 runs to 15 residues. Trimming cost V 0 bases and J 4 bases, with 12 bases left between them.

The chain joins TRBV4-3 to TRBJ2-3; the match to TRBD2 covers 12 bases. The V and J ends lost 1 base and 1 base, in that order; junction bases with no gene match: 0. The germline V gene encodes CDR1 LGHNA and CDR2 YSLEER. CDR3 length equals 16 residues. In DNA, the CDR3 is TGCGCCAGCAGCCAAGCTAGCGGGAGGGGCACAGATACGCAGTATTTT. Encoded protein: CASSQASGRGTDTQYF.

This chain joins TRBV7-2 and TRBJ2-7; D tentatively fits TRBD1 or TRBD2 (5 bases each). This CDR3 has 14 residues. Trimming cost V 1 base and J 7 bases, with 14 bases left between them. Germline assignment: CDR1 SGHTA and CDR2 FQGNSA. Here the CDR3 DNA reads TGTGCCAGCAGCTTAGTCGGGGCCGCCCGGGAGCAGTACTTC. Its protein product is CASSLVGAAREQYF.

The genes are TRBV5-5 and TRBJ1-1, with a possible D match to TRBD1 (5 bases). V was shortened by 1 base and J by 3 bases, with 10 bases between the two germline ends. The CDR3 sequence is 14 residues long. Germline CDR1 and CDR2: SGHKS and YYEKEE (reference sequence). CDR3 loop: CASSLWQGDTEAFF. As DNA, the CDR3 is TGTGCCAGCAGCTTGTGGCAGGGAGACACTGAAGCTTTCTTT.

The chain couples TRBV6-5 to TRBJ1-5; D may be TRBD1 (5 bases). The germline gives CDR1 MNHEY, CDR2 SVGAGI. The CDR3 extends over 13 amino acids. The V end lost 9 bases, the J end lost 4 bases, and 13 bases lay between the germline ends. CDR3 residues: CASRDGENQPQHF. The CDR3 nucleotides are TGTGCCAGTCGGGACGGAGAAAATCAGCCCCAGCATTTT.

This sequence joins TRBV4-1 and TRBJ2-5; D is undetermined. Trimming left V 0 bases short and J 5 bases short, with 4 bases between. Germline values: CDR1 MGHRA, CDR2 YSYEKL. This CDR3 has 12 amino acids. Here the CDR3 reads CASSQDHETQYF. CDR3 sequence (DNA): TGCGCCAGCAGCCAAGATCATGAGACCCAGTACTTC.

The chain links TRBV7-2 to TRBJ2-3; D tentatively reads TRBD1 or TRBD2 (5 bases each). V lost 4 bases, J lost 2 bases, and 19 bases lay in between. The CDR3 is 17 amino acids. Germline CDR1 is SGHTA and CDR2 is FQGNSA. The CDR3 loop reads CASSSDPTGPDTDTQYF. The CDR3 DNA reads as TGTGCCAGCAGCTCAGACCCGACGGGGCCCGACACAGATACGCAGTATTTT.

The sample holds a few counts of this clone. The chain recombines TRBV6-4 with TRBJ2-7; D is unclear. The CDR3 spans 12 residues. Germline CDR1 is MRHNA and CDR2 is SNTAGT. Deletions cut 3 bases from V and 5 bases from J, with 8 bases between. CDR3 sequence: CASSEKDHEQYF. Here the CDR3 DNA reads TGTGCCAGCAGTGAGAAGGACCACGAGCAGTACTTC.

This chain links TRBV30 with TRBJ2-7; the D call may be TRBD1 or TRBD2 (5 bases each). CDR3 size: 14 residues. The germline V gene encodes CDR1 GTSNPN and CDR2 SVGIG (reference sequence). Trimming left V 0 bases short and J 3 bases short, with 12 bases between. The CDR3 protein is CAWSVMGRNYEQYF. The DNA of the CDR3 is TGTGCCTGGAGTGTTATGGGACGGAACTACGAGCAGTACTTC.